This TCR beta chain comes out of a study of blood T cell repertoires in COVID-19. Sequencing was performed with immunoSEQ multiplex PCR; in TCRdb, only in-frame clones are kept and a portion is missing. The sample contains 200,000 to 300,000 clones, 80% to 90% of which appear only once. Germline-derived CDR1 and CDR2 are LNHDA and SQIVND (reference sequence). V lost 7 bases to trimming and J lost 2 bases, with 14 bases between them. This CDR3 comprises 14 residues. The source of this sequence is a man aged 40-55 years who had recovered from COVID-19. The chain employs TRBV19 and TRBJ1-2, with D tentatively TRBD1 (6 bases). Sample: peripheral blood. The CDR3 bases are TGTGCCAGTATGGCGTGGACAGACAACTATGGCTACACCTTC. As protein: CASMAWTDNYGYTF.